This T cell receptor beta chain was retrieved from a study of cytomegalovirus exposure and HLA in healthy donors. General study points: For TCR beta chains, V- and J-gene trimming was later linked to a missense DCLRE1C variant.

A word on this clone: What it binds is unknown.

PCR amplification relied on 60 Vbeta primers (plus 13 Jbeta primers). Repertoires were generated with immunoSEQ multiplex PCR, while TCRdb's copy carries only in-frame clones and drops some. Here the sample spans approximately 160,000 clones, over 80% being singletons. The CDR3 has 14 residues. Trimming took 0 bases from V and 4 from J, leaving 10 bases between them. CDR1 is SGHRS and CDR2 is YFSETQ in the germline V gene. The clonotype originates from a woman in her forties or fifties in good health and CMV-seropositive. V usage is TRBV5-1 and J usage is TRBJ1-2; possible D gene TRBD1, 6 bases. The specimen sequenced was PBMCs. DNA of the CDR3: TGCGCCAGCAGCTTGGGGGGGCTGGCCTATGGCTACACCTTC. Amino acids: CASSLGGLAYGYTF.